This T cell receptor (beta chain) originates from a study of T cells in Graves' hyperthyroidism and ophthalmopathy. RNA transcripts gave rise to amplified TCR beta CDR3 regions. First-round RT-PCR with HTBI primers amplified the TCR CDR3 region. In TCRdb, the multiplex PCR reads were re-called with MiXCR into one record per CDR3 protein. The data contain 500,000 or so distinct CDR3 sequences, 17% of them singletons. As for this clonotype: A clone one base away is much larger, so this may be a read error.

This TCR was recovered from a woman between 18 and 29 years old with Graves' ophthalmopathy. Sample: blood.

CDR3 nucleotides: TGTGCCCTTGGCCGAGATTCGAGCACCGGGGAGCTGTTTTTT. It is translated as CALGRDSSTGELFF. The chain combines TRBV30 with TRBJ2-2; D unresolved. There are 14 residues in the CDR3. V was trimmed by 8 bases and J by 4 bases, leaving 17 bases between them. Germline V gives CDR1 GTSNPN, CDR2 SVGIG (reference sequence).